This paragraph covers one T cell receptor beta chain sequence. The antigen remains undetermined. There are 14 residues in the CDR3. CDR1 and CDR2 from the germline V gene are MNHEY and SMNVEV (reference sequence). The germline V and J ends were trimmed by 8 bases and 7 bases, with 20 bases remaining between them. Some clones are missing from TCRdb's copy, which holds only in-frame ones; the method was immunoSEQ multiplex PCR. The sample carries 130,000 to 150,000 clones, approximately 86% recorded once. This record belongs to a study of cytomegalovirus exposure and HLA in healthy donors. The study, taken as a whole, reports: According to a subsequent analysis, TCR clusters identified in the first cohort showed a tendency to co-occur across the 100 to 150 validation repertoires. Rare TCR sequences dominated, though some public TCRs recurred in many donors. The listing of roughly 160 TCR beta chains classed them as cytomegalovirus-associated.

The donors were part of the validation cohort, which consisted of some 120 subjects and was separate from the first cohort of under 850 subjects. This clonotype was sampled from a man between 18 and 35 years old in good health and CMV-seropositive. The sample taken for sequencing was PBMCs. The rearrangement links TRBV27 to TRBJ1-2, with D possibly matching TRBD1 (5 bases). The CDR3, as DNA: TGTGCCAGCTCTAGAGCCTTTTTGCAGGGTGGCTACACCTTC. Translating it yields CASSRAFLQGGYTF.